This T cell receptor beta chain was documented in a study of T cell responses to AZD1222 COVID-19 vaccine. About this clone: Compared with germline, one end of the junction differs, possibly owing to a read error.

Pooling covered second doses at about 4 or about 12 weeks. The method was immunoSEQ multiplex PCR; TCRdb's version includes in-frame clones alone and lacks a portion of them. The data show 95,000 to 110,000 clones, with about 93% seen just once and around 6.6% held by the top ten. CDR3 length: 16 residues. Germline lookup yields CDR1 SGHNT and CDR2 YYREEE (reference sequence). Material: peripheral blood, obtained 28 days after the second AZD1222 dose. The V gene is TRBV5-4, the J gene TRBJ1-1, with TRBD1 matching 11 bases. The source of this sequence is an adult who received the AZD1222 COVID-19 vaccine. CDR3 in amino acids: CASSLDRGRKSTEAFF. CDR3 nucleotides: TGTGCCAGCAGTTTGGACAGGGGGCGGAAAAGTACTGAAGCTTTCTTT. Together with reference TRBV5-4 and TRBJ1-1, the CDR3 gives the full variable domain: ETGVTQSPTHLIKTRGQQVTLRCSSQSGHNTVSWYQQALGQGPQFIFQYYREEENGRGNFPPRFSGLQFPNYSSELNVNALELDDSALYLCASSLDRGRKSTEAFFGQGTRLTVV.